A single sample is the source of the 9 T cell receptor beta chains below, sequenced in a study of blood T cell repertoires in COVID-19. Sequencing was performed with immunoSEQ multiplex PCR; in TCRdb, only in-frame clones are kept and a portion is missing. The sample carries 200,000 or so clones, under 90% recorded once. Sequencing was performed on peripheral blood. These receptor sequences come from a man aged 60-69 years who had recovered from COVID-19.

This chain connects TRBV4-3 to TRBJ2-1; TRBD1 matches at 7 bases. CDR3 length: 16 residues. V lost 0 bases and J lost 2; bases outside the gene matches: 4. Germline V CDR1 and CDR2: LGHNA, YSLEER. The CDR3 here is CASSQDWGQTYNEQFF. The DNA for the CDR3 is TGCGCCAGCAGCCAAGATTGGGGACAGACCTACAATGAGCAGTTCTTC.

This rearrangement joins TRBV11-3 to TRBJ2-1, with D perhaps matching TRBD2 (6 bases). Germline CDR1 is SGHNT and CDR2 is YENEEA. The V end lost 5 bases, the J end lost 2 bases, and 13 bases lay between the germline ends. The CDR3 has 15 amino acids. In nucleotides, the CDR3 is TGTGCCAGCAGCGCAGAGGGCGGGACCTACAATGAGCAGTTCTTC. It specifies CASSAEGGTYNEQFF.

J is TRBJ2-1 and V is TRBV5-1; tentatively, D is TRBD1 (5 bases). With 0 bases removed from V and 9 bases from J, the gap between germline ends came to 7 bases. CDR1 and CDR2 (germline): SGHRS, YFSETQ. This CDR3 contains 12 residues. The CDR3 DNA follows: TGCGCCAGCAGCTTGGACAGGCCTGAGCAGTTCTTC. Amino acids: CASSLDRPEQFF.

V is TRBV11-1 and J is TRBJ2-7; 10 nucleotides line up with TRBD2. The V segment lost 3 bases and the J segment 2 bases; nucleotides outside the gene matches: 7. The CDR3 covers 16 residues. Germline CDR1 is SGHAT and CDR2 is FQDESV (reference sequence). In DNA form, the CDR3 reads TGTGCCAGCAGCTTGGATCTAGCGGGGGCTGCCTACGAGCAGTACTTC. Encoded protein: CASSLDLAGAAYEQYF.

The chain employs TRBV27 and TRBJ1-1; 9 positions match TRBD1. The CDR3 spans 13 residues. The J segment lost 2 bases and the V segment lost 8 bases, leaving 3 bases of the junction unmatched. Germline CDR1 reads MNHEY; CDR2 reads SMNVEV (reference sequence). The CDR3 protein is CASLDRGNTEAFF. The CDR3 bases are TGTGCCAGCCTGGACAGGGGAAACACTGAAGCTTTCTTT.

The chain uses TRBV5-1 and TRBJ2-1; TRBD2 is a possible D gene (5 bases). V lost 3 bases and J lost 5, with 12 bases in between. This CDR3 has 14 residues. Germline-derived CDR1 and CDR2 are SGHRS and YFSETQ. This CDR3 is CASSWVSEHNEQFF. CDR3 DNA sequence: TGCGCCAGCAGCTGGGTTAGCGAGCACAATGAGCAGTTCTTC.

The chain carries TRBV19 and TRBJ2-1; 7 bases fit TRBD2. There are 18 residues in the CDR3. Germline trimming cut 0 bases from V and 1 base from J; bases unmatched to any gene: 9. Germline V gives CDR1 LNHDA, CDR2 SQIVND (reference sequence). The CDR3 region is CASSIEGGTTSSYNEQFF. For the CDR3, the DNA is TGTGCCAGTAGTATAGAGGGTGGGACTACGAGTTCCTACAATGAGCAGTTCTTC.

The V call is TRBV5-1, the J call TRBJ2-5, with D possibly TRBD2 on 5 matching bases. CDR3 size: 15 residues. Per germline, CDR1 SGHRS and CDR2 YFSETQ. Deletions cut 0 bases from V and 1 base from J, with 10 bases between. CDR3: CASSLEGRAQETQYF. The CDR3 DNA sequence: TGCGCCAGCAGCTTGGAAGGGCGGGCCCAAGAGACCCAGTACTTC.

This clone was detected only once. The chain links TRBV5-1 to TRBJ2-1; 7 bases line up with TRBD1. CDR1 and CDR2 from the germline V gene are SGHRS and YFSETQ. The junction had 5 bases not matched to a gene; V was cut back by 3 bases and J by 2 bases. CDR3 length: 15 residues. CDR3 in amino acids: CASSSGTVTYNEQFF. The CDR3, as DNA: TGCGCCAGCAGCTCCGGGACAGTAACCTACAATGAGCAGTTCTTC.